Sequencing of this T cell receptor beta chain was carried out in a study of cytotoxic CD8 clonotypes in ibrutinib-treated CLL. The germline V gene encodes CDR1 PRHDT and CDR2 FYEKMQ (reference sequence). The CDR3 spans 15 residues. Trimming took 5 bases from V and 7 from J, leaving 21 bases between them. Sequencing used immunoSEQ multiplex PCR; TCRdb keeps in-frame clones, though not all of them. The table lists under 200,000 clones, 70% to 85% of them singletons. Notes on the study in general: Sustained-remission and progressing patients' sampling times differed. There were few public clonotypes, and on treatment they contracted or stayed stable. Clonality went up at the time of ibrutinib response, stayed stable in sustained remission, and later dropped back toward its baseline level at progression.

On this clone itself: The target antigen is unknown.

The sample in question was PBMCs, obtained after 12 months of ibrutinib treatment. The V gene is TRBV13, the J gene TRBJ2-7; D uncertain. The TCR comes from a human donor with chronic lymphocytic leukemia. CDR3 region: CASSHPAPFSGEQYF. DNA of the CDR3: TGTGCCAGCAGCCACCCGGCCCCTTTCTCGGGTGAGCAGTACTTC.